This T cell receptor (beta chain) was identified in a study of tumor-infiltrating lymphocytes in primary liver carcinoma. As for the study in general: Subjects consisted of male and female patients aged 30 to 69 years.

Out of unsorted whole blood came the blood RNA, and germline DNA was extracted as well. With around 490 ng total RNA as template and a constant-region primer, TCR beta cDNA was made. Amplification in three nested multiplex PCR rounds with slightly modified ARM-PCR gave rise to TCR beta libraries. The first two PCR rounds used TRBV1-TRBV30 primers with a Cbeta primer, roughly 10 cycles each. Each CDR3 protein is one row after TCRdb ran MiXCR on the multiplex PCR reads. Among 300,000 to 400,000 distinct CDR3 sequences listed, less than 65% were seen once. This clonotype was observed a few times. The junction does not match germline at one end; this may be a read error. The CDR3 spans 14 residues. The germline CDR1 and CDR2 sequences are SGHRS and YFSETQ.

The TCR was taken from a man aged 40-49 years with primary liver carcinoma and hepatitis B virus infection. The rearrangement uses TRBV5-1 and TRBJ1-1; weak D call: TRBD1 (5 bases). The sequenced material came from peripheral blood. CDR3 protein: CASSSDRLNTEAFF. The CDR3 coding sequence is TGCGCAAGCAGCTCCGACAGACTGAACACTGAAGCTTTCTTT.